One sample yielded the 7 T cell receptor beta chains listed below, sequenced in a study of cytomegalovirus exposure and HLA in healthy donors. The PCR contained 60 Vbeta and 13 Jbeta primers. Assay used: immunoSEQ multiplex PCR; TCRdb lists only in-frame clones, some missing. This sample carries some 170,000 clones, about 65% of them seen once, and the ten largest clones take approximately 2.5%. Sequenced sample: PBMCs. The receptors were sampled from a woman aged 25 to 39 in good health and CMV-seronegative.

The chain recombines TRBV6-5 with TRBJ2-3; TRBD1 aligns across 11 bases. Germline-derived CDR1 and CDR2 are MNHEY and SVGAGI. V was pared by 3 bases and J by 5 bases, with 4 bases of the junction left unmatched. CDR3 size: 15 residues. CDR3 in amino acids: CASSYRTGGIDTQYF. The CDR3 DNA reads TGTGCCAGCAGTTATCGGACAGGGGGCATAGATACGCAGTATTTT.

This clone was observed a few times. The chain uses TRBV18 and TRBJ2-7, with 8 bases fitting TRBD1. This CDR3 contains 12 residues. The germline V gene has CDR1 KGHSH and CDR2 LQKENI. The ends lost 3 bases at V and 7 bases at J; junction bases unmatched: 2. CDR3 sequence: CASSPDREEQYF. In DNA form, the CDR3 reads TGTGCCAGCTCACCGGACAGGGAAGAGCAGTACTTC.

This chain connects TRBV19 to TRBJ1-2; TRBD1 is a possible D gene (5 bases). V was cut by 8 bases and J by 1 base, with 11 bases left in between. CDR1 is LNHDA, CDR2 SQIVND, per germline (reference sequence). The CDR3 length is 13 residues. The CDR3 coding sequence is TGTGCCAGTGGCAAGACAGTTAACTATGGCTACACCTTC. Its protein is CASGKTVNYGYTF.

The chain employs TRBV5-6 and TRBJ2-7; D might be TRBD2 (6 bases). V was cut by 2 bases and J by 7 bases, with 16 bases left in between. The length of the CDR3 is 14 residues. Germline assignment: CDR1 SGHDT and CDR2 YYEEEE. The CDR3 sequence is CASSLPGTFREQYF. DNA for the CDR3: TGTGCCAGCAGCTTACCCGGGACTTTTCGGGAGCAGTACTTC.

The CDR3 bases are TGTGCCAGCAGGGGACAGGGGGCAACCGGGGAGCTGTTTTTT. It codes for CASRGQGATGELFF. The chain has TRBV2 and TRBJ2-2, with TRBD1 matching 12 bases. The length of the CDR3 is 14 residues. In germline, CDR1 is SNHLY, CDR2 FYNNEI. Germline trimming cut 6 bases from V and 5 bases from J; bases unmatched to any gene: 1.

This clone turned up a few times. The V gene is TRBV7-3, the J gene TRBJ2-1, with TRBD2 matching over 8 bases. The V and J ends lost 4 bases and 0 bases, in that order; junction bases with no gene match: 8. The CDR3 extends over 17 amino acids. The germline CDR1 and CDR2 sequences are SGHTA and FQGTGA. The CDR3 DNA sequence: TGTGCCAGCAGCTCGAGGACTAGCTGGGTCTCCTACAATGAGCAGTTCTTC. It translates to CASSSRTSWVSYNEQFF.

This chain's CDR3 is CASSLVAGGHETQYF. The CDR3 coding sequence is TGTGCCAGCAGCTTAGTAGCGGGGGGGCATGAGACCCAGTACTTC. This chain links TRBV11-2 with TRBJ2-5; 11 bases are shared with TRBD2. V dropped 1 base and J dropped 5; count of bases not matched to a gene: 3. In germline, CDR1 is SGHAT, CDR2 FQNNGV. This CDR3 region has 15 residues. The full variable domain, in which reference TRBV11-2 and TRBJ2-5 provide the parts outside the CDR3, is EAGVAQSPRYKIIEKRQSVAFWCNPISGHATLYWYQQILGQGPKLLIQFQNNGVVDDSQLPKDRFSAERLKGVDSTLKIQPAKLEDSAVYLCASSLVAGGHETQYFGPGTRLLVL.